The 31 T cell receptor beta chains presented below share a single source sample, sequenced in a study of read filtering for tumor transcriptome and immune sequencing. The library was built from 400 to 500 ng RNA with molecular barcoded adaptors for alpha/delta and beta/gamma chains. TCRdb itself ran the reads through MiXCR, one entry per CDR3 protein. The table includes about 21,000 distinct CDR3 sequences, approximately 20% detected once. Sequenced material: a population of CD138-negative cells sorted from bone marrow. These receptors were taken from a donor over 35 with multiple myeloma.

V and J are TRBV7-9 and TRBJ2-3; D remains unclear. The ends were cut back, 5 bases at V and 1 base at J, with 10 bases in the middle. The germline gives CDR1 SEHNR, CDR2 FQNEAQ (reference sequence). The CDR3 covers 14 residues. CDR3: CASSQAGRTDTQYF. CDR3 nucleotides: TGTGCCAGCAGCCAGGCCGGACGCACAGATACGCAGTATTTT. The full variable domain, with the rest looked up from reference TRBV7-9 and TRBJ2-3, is DTGVSQNPRHKITKRGQNVTFRCDPISEHNRLYWYRQTLGQGPEFLTYFQNEAQLEKSRLLSDRFSAERPKGSFSTLEIQRTEQGDSAMYLCASSQAGRTDTQYFGPGTRLTVL.

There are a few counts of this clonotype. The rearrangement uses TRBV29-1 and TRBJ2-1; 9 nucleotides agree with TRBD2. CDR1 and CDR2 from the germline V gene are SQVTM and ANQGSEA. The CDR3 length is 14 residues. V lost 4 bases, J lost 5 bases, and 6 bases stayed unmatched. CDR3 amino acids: CSVGMGLANNEQFF. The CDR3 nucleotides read TGCAGCGTTGGGATGGGACTAGCAAACAATGAGCAGTTCTTC.

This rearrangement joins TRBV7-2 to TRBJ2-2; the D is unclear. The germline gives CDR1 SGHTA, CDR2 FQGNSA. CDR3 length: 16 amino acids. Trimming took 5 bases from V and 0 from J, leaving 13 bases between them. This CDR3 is CASSPRALANTGELFF. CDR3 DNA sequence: TGTGCCAGCAGCCCCCGAGCTCTAGCGAACACCGGGGAGCTGTTTTTT.

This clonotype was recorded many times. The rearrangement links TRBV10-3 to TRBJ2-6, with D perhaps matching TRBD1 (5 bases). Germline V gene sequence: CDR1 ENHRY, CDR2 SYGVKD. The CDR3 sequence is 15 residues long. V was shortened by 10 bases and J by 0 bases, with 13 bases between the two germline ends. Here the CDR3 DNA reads TGTGCCACCCAAGACAGTCGCTCTGGGGCCAACGTCCTGACTTTC. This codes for CATQDSRSGANVLTF.

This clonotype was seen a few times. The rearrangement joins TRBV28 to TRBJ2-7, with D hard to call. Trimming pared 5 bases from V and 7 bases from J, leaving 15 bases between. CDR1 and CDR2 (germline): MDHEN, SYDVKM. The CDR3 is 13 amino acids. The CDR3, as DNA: TGTGCCAGCAGTAACTCCGACCATAGGGAGCAGTACTTC. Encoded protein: CASSNSDHREQYF.

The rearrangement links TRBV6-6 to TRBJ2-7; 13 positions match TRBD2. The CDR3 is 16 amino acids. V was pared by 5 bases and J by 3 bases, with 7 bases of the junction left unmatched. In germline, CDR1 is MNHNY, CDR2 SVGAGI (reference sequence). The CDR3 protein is CASSGGTSGTHYEQYF. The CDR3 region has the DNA TGTGCCAGCAGTGGGGGGACTAGCGGGACCCACTACGAGCAGTACTTC.

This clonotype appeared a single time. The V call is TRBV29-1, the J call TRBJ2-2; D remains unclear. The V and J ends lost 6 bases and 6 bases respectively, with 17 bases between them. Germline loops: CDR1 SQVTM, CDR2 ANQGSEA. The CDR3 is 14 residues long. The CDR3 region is CSVAMLTASGELFF. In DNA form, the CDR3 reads TGCAGCGTCGCCATGCTTACGGCTTCCGGGGAGCTGTTTTTT.

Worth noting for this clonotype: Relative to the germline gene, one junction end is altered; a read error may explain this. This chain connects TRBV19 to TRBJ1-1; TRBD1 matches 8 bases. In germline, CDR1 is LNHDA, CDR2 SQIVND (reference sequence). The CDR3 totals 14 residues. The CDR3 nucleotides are TGTGCCATTACGACAGGGGCGGCGGACACTGGAGCTTTCTTT. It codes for CAITTGAADTGAFF.

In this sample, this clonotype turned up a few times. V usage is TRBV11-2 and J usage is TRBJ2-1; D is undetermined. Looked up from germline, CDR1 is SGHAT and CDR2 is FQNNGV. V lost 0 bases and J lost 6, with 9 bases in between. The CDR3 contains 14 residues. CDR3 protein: CASSLDFSGNEQFF. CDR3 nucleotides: TGTGCCAGCAGCTTAGATTTCTCCGGCAATGAGCAGTTCTTC.

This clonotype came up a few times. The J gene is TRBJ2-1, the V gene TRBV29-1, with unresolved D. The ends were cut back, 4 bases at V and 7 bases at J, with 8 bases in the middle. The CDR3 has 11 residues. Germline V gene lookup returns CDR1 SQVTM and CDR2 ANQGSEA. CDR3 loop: CSVAIMNEQFF. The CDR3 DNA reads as TGCAGCGTTGCTATTATGAATGAGCAGTTCTTC.

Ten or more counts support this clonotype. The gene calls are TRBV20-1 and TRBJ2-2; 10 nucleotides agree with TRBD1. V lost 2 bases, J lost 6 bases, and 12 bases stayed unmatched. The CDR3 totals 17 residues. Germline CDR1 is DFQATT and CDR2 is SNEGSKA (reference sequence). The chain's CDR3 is CSARSEGDRGSPGELFF. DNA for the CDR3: TGCAGTGCTAGATCGGAGGGGGACAGGGGTAGTCCCGGGGAGCTGTTTTTT.

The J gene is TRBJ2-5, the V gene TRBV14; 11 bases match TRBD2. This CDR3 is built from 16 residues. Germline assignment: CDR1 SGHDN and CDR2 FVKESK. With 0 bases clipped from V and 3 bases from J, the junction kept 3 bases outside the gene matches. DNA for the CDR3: TGTGCCAGCAGCCAAGATCTGGGACTAGCGGAAGAGACCCAGTACTTC. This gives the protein CASSQDLGLAEETQYF.

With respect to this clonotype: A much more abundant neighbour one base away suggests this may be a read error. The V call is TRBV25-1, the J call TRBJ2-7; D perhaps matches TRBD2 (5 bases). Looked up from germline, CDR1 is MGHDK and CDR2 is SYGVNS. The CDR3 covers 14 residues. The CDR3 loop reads CVSSRGLSGYEQYF. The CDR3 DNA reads TGTGTCAGCAGTAGAGGGTTGTCGGGCTACGAGCAGTACTTC.

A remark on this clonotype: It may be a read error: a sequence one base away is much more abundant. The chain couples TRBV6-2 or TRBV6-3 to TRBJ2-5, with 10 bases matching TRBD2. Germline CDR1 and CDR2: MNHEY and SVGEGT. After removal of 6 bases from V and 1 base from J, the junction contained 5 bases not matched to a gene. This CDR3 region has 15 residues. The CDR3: CASRGLADSQETQYF. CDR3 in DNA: TGTGCCAGCAGAGGACTAGCGGACTCCCAAGAGACCCAGTACTTC.

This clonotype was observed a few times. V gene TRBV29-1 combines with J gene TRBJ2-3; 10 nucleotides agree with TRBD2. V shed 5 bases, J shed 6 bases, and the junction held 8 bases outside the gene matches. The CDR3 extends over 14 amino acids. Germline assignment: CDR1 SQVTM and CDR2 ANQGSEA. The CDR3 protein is CSVNLAGVTDTQYF. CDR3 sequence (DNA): TGCAGCGTTAATCTAGCGGGAGTAACGGATACGCAGTATTTT.

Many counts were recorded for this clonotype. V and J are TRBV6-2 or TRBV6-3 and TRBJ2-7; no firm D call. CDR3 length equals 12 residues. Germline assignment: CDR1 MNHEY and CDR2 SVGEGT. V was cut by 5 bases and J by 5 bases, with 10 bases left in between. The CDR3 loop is CASSNTKNEQYF. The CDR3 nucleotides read TGTGCCAGCAGTAACACAAAGAACGAGCAGTACTTC.

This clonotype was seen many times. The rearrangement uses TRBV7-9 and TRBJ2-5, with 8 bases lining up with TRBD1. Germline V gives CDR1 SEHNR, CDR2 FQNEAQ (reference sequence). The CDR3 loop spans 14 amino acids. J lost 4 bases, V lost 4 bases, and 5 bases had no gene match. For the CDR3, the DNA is TGTGCCAGCAGCTACGACGACAGGGGAGAGACCCAGTACTTC. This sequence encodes CASSYDDRGETQYF. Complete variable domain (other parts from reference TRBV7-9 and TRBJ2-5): DTGVSQNPRHKITKRGQNVTFRCDPISEHNRLYWYRQTLGQGPEFLTYFQNEAQLEKSRLLSDRFSAERPKGSFSTLEIQRTEQGDSAMYLCASSYDDRGETQYFGPGTRLLVL.

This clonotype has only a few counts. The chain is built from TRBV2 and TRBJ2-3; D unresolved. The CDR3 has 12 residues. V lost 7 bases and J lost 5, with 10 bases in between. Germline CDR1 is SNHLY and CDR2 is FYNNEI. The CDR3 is CASTSLGDTQYF. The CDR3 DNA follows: TGTGCCAGCACCTCCTTAGGAGATACGCAGTATTTT.

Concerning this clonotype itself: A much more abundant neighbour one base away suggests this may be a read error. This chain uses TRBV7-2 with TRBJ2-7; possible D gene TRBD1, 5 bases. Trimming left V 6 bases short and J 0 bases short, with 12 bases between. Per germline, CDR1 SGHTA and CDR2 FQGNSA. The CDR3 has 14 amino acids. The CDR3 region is CASRRVRVSYEQYF. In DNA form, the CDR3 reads TGTGCCAGCAGACGGGTCAGGGTCTCCTACGAGCAGTACTTC.

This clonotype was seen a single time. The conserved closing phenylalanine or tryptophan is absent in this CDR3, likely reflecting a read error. CDR3 sequence (DNA): TGTGCCAGCAGTGACTCAGGGGGCTACGAGCAGTACTCC. Residues: CASSDSGGYEQYS. The chain is built from TRBV25-1 and TRBJ2-7; 7 bases agree with TRBD1. The trim removed 3 bases at V and 3 bases at J, leaving 2 bases unmatched. The CDR3 has 13 residues. Germline assignment: CDR1 MGHDK and CDR2 SYGVNS.

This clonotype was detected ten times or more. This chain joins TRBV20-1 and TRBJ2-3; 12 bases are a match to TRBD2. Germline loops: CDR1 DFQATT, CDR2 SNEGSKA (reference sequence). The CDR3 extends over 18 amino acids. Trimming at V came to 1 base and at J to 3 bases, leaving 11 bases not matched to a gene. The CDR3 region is CSARVPLAGGPGTDTQYF. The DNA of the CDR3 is TGCAGTGCTAGAGTACCTCTAGCGGGAGGGCCCGGGACAGATACGCAGTATTTT.

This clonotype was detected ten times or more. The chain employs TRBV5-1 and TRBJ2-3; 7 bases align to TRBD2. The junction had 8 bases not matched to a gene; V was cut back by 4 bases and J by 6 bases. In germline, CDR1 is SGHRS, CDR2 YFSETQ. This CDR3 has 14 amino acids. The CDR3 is CASSGEGLRDTQYF. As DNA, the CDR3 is TGCGCCAGCAGCGGGGAGGGACTGAGGGATACGCAGTATTTT.

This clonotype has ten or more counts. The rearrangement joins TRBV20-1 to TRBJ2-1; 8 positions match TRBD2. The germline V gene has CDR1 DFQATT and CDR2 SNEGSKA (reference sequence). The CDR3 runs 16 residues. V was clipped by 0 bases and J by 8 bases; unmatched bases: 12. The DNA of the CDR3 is TGCAGTGCTAGAGATCTCAGACGGACTAGCCGGGATGAGCAGTTCTTC. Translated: CSARDLRRTSRDEQFF.

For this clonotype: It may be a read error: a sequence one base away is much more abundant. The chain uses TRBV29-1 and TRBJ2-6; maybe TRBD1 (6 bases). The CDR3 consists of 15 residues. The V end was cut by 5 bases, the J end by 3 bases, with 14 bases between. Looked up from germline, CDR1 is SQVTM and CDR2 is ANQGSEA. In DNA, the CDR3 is TGCAGCGTTTCAGGGGCAGGTCTTGGGGCCAACGTCCTGACTTTC. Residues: CSVSGAGLGANVLTF.

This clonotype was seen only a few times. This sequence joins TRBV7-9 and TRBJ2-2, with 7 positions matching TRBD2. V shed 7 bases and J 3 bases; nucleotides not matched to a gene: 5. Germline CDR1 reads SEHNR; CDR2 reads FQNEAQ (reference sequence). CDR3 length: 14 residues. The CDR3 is CASMAGVHTGELFF. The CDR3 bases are TGTGCCAGCATGGCGGGAGTTCACACCGGGGAGCTGTTTTTT. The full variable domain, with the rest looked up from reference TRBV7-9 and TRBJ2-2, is DTGVSQNPRHKITKRGQNVTFRCDPISEHNRLYWYRQTLGQGPEFLTYFQNEAQLEKSRLLSDRFSAERPKGSFSTLEIQRTEQGDSAMYLCASMAGVHTGELFFGEGSRLTVL.

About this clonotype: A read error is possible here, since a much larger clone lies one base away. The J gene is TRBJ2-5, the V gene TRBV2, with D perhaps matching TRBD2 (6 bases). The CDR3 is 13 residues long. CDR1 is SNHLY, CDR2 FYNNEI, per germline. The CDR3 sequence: CVSRRTNQETQYF. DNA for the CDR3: TGTGTCAGCAGGCGGACTAACCAAGAGACCCAGTACTTC.

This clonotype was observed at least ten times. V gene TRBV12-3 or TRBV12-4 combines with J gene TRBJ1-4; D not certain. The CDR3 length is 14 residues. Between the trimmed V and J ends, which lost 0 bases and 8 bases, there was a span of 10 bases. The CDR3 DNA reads TGTGCCAGCAGTTTAGCCTGGCTGGGGGAAAAACTGTTTTTT. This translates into CASSLAWLGEKLFF.

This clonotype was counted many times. CDR3 amino acids: CSAGQGAYNEQFF. In DNA form, the CDR3 reads TGCAGCGCCGGACAGGGGGCATACAATGAGCAGTTCTTC. This chain uses TRBV29-1 with TRBJ2-1; TRBD1 matches at 11 bases. The CDR3 loop spans 13 amino acids. Trimming cost V 7 bases and J 4 bases; bases outside gene matches: 3. Looked up from germline, CDR1 is SQVTM and CDR2 is ANQGSEA.

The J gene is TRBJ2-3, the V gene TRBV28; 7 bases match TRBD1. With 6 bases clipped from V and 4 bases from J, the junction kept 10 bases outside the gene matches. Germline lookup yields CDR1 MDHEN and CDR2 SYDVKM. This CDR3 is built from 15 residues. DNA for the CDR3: TGTGCCAGCAGCCCTGACAGGGCAGCCGCAGATACGCAGTATTTT. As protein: CASSPDRAAADTQYF. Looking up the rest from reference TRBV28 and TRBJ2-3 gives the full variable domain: DVKVTQSSRYLVKRTGEKVFLECVQDMDHENMFWYRQDPGLGLRLIYFSYDVKMKEKGDIPEGYSVSREKKERFSLILESASTNQTSMYLCASSPDRAAADTQYFGPGTRLTVL.

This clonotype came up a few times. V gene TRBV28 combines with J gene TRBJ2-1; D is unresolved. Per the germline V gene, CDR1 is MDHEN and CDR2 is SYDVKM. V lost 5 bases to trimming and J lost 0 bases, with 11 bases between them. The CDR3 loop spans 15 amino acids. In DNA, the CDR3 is TGTGCCAGCAGTACCCCTCCGAGCTCCTACAATGAGCAGTTCTTC. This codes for CASSTPPSSYNEQFF.

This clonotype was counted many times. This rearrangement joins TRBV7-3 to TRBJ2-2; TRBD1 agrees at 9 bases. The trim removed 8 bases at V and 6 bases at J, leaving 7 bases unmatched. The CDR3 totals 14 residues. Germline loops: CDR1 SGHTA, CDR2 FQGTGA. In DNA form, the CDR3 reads TGTGCCAGCGGAGAGGGACAGGGATCCGGGGAGCTGTTTTTT. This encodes CASGEGQGSGELFF.